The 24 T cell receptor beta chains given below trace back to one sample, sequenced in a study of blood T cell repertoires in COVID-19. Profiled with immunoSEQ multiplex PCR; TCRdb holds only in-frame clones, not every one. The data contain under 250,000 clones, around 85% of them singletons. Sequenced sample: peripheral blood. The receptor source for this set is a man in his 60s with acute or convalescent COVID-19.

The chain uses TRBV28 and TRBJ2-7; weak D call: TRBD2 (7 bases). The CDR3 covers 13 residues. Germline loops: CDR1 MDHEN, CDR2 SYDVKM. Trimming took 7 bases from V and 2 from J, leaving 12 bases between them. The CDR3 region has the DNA TGTGCCAGCAAGGGGGGGGTAACCTACGAGCAGTACTTC. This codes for CASKGGVTYEQYF.

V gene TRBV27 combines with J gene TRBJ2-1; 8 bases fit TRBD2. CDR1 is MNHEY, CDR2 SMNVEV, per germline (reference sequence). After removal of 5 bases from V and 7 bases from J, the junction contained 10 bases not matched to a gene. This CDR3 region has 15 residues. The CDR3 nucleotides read TGTGCCAGCAGTCCTGTAGCGGGACTCCAAAATGAGCAGTTCTTC. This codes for CASSPVAGLQNEQFF.

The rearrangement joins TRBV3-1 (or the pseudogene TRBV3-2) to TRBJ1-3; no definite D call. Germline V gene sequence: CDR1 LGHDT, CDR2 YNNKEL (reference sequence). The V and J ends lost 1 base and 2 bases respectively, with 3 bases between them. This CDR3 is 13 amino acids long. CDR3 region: CASSQGTGNTIYF. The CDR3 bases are TGTGCCAGCAGCCAAGGTACTGGAAACACCATATATTTT.

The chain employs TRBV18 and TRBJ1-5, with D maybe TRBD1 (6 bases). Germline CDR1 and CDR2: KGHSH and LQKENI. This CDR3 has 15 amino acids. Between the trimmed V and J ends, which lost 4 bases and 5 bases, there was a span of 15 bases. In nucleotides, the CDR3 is TGTGCCAGCTCACAATCTACAGGGTTAGATCAGCCCCAGCATTTT. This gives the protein CASSQSTGLDQPQHF.

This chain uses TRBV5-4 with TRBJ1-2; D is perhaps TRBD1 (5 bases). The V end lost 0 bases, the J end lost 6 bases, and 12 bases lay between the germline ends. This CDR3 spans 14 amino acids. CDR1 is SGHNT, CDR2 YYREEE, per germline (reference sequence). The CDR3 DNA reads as TGTGCCAGCAGCTTGGAGGTACCGGGGGATGGCTACACCTTC. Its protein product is CASSLEVPGDGYTF. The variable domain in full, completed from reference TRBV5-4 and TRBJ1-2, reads ETGVTQSPTHLIKTRGQQVTLRCSSQSGHNTVSWYQQALGQGPQFIFQYYREEENGRGNFPPRFSGLQFPNYSSELNVNALELDDSALYLCASSLEVPGDGYTFGSGTRLTVV.

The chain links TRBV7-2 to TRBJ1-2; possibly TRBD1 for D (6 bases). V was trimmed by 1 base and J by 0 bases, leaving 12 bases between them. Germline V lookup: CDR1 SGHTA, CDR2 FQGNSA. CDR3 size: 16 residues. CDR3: CASSLDRVAANYGYTF. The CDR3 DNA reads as TGTGCCAGCAGCTTAGACAGGGTGGCGGCTAACTATGGCTACACCTTC. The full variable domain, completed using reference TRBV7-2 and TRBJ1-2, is GAGVSQSPSNKVTEKGKDVELRCDPISGHTALYWYRQSLGQGLEFLIYFQGNSAPDKSGLPSDRFSAERTGGSVSTLTIQRTQQEDSAVYLCASSLDRVAANYGYTFGSGTRLTVV.

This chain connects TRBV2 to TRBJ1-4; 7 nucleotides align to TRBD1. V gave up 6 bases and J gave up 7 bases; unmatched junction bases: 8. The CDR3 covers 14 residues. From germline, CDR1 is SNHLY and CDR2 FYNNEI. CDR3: CASRGTAALEKLFF. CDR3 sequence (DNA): TGTGCCAGCAGGGGGACAGCGGCCCTTGAAAAACTGTTTTTT.

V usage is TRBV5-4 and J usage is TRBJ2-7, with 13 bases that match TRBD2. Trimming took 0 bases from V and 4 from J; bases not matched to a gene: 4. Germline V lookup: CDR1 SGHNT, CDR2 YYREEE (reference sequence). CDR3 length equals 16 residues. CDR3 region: CASSLGTSGRRYEQYF. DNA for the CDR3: TGTGCCAGCAGCTTGGGGACTAGCGGGAGAAGGTACGAGCAGTACTTC.

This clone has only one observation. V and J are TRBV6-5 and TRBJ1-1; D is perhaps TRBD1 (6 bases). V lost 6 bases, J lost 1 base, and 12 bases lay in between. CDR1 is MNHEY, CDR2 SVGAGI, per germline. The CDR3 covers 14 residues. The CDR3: CASSPGTPNTEAFF. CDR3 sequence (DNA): TGTGCCAGCAGCCCCGGGACACCGAACACTGAAGCTTTCTTT.

The CDR3 reads CASSERGGNSPLHF. Written as DNA, the CDR3 is TGTGCCAGCAGTGAACGCGGGGGGAATTCACCCCTCCACTTT. V is TRBV2 and J is TRBJ1-6; maybe TRBD1 (5 bases). Trimming shortened V by 2 bases and J by 7 bases, and 9 bases separated the two germline ends. Germline V lookup: CDR1 SNHLY, CDR2 FYNNEI. The CDR3 covers 14 residues. The full variable domain, completed using reference TRBV2 and TRBJ1-6, is EPEVTQTPSHQVTQMGQEVILRCVPISNHLYFYWYRQILGQKVEFLVSFYNNEISEKSEIFDDQFSVERPDGSNFTLKIRSTKLEDSAMYFCASSERGGNSPLHFGNGTRLTVT.

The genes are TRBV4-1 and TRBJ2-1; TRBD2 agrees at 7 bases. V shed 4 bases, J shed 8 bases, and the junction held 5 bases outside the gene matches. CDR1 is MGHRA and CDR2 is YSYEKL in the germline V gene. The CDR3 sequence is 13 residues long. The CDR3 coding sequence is TGCGCCAGCAGCCCCGGGGGGAGGGATGAGCAGTTCTTC. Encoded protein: CASSPGGRDEQFF.

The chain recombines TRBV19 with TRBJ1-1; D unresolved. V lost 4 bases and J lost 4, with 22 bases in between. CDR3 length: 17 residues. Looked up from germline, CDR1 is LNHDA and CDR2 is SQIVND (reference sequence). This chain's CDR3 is CASSRLYGLSQATEAFF. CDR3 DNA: TGTGCCAGTAGTAGATTATATGGACTCTCTCAGGCCACTGAAGCTTTCTTT.

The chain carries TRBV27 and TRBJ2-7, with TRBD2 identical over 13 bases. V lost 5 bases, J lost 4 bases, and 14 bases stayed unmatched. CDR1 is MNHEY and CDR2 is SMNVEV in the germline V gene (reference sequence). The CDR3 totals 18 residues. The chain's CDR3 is CASSPLPGTSGTSYEQYF. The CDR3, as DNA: TGTGCCAGCAGTCCCCTCCCCGGGACTAGCGGGACTAGTTACGAGCAGTACTTC.

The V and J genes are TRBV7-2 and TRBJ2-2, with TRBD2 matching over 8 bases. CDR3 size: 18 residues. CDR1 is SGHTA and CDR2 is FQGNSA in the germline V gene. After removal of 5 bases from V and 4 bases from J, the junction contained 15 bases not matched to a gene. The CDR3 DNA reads TGTGCCAGCAGCCCCACCACTAGCGGTCTAACGGGCACCGGGGAGCTGTTTTTT. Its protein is CASSPTTSGLTGTGELFF.

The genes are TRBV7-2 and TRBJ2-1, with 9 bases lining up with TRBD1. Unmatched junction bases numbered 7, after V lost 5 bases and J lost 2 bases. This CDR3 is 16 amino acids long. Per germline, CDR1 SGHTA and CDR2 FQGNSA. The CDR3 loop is CASSLTGTGPYNEQFF. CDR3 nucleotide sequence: TGTGCCAGCAGCCTAACCGGGACAGGGCCCTACAATGAGCAGTTCTTC.

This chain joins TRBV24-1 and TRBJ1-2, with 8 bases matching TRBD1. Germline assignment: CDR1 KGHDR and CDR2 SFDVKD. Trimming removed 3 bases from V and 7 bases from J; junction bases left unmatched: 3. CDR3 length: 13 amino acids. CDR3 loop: CATSDAGGFGYTF. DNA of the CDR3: TGTGCCACCAGTGATGCAGGGGGCTTTGGCTACACCTTC.

In nucleotides, the CDR3 is TGTGCCAGCACCTCGAGGGCCGGGGAGCTGTTTTTT. Translated: CASTSRAGELFF. The V gene is TRBV28, the J gene TRBJ2-2, with TRBD2 as a possible D gene (5 bases). The CDR3 extends over 12 amino acids. V was trimmed by 7 bases and J by 6 bases, leaving 9 bases between them. Looked up from germline, CDR1 is MDHEN and CDR2 is SYDVKM.

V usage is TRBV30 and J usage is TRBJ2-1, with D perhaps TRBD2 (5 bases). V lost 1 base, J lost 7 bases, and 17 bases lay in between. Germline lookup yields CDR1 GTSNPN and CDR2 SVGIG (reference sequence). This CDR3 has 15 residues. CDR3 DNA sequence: TGTGCCTGGAGTGACTTTCGGACTTTTACAAATGAGCAGTTCTTC. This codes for CAWSDFRTFTNEQFF.

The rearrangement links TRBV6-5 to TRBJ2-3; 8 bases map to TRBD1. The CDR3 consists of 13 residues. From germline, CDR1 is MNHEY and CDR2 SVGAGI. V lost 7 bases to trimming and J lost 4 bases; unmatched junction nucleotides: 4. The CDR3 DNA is TGTGCCAGCACAGGGGGCATCGCAGATACGCAGTATTTT. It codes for CASTGGIADTQYF.

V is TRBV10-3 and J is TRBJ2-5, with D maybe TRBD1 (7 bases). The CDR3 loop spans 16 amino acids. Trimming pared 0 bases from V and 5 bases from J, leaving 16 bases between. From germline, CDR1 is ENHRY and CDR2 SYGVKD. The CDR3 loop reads CAISESRQGGKETQYF. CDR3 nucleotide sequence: TGTGCCATCAGTGAGTCGCGGCAGGGGGGTAAGGAGACCCAGTACTTC.

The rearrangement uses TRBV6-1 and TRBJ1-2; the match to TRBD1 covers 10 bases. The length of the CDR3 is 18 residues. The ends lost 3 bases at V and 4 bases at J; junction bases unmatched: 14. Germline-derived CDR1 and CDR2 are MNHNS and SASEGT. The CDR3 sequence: CASSDPPPGQGFVYGYTF. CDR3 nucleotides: TGTGCCAGCAGTGACCCCCCACCGGGACAGGGGTTCGTCTATGGCTACACCTTC.

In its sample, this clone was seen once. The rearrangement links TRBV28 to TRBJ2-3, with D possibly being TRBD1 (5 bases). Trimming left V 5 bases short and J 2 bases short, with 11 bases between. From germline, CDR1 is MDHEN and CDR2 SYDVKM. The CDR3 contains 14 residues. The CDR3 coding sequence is TGTGCCAGCAGTCCACACAGGACCACAGATACGCAGTATTTT. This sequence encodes CASSPHRTTDTQYF.

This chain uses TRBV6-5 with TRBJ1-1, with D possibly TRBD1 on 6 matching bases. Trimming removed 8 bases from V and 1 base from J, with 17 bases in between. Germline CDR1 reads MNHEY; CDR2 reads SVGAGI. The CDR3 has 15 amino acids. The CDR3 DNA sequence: TGTGCCAGCGCCCATGAAGGGGGACCGAACACTGAAGCTTTCTTT. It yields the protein CASAHEGGPNTEAFF.

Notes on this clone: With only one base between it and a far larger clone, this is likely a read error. CDR3 protein: CASSLGQNTEAFF. DNA of the CDR3: TGTGCCAGCAGCCTAGGACAGAACACTGAAGCTTTCTTT. The V call is TRBV3-1 (or the pseudogene TRBV3-2), the J call TRBJ1-1; tentative D call: TRBD1 (5 bases). Looked up from germline, CDR1 is LGHDT and CDR2 is YNNKEL (reference sequence). Trimming removed 4 bases at V and 1 base at J, with 7 bases between. This CDR3 region has 13 residues.